The clone carrying this TCR beta chain was detected only a few times. Its antigen is not identified. This same CDR3 is encoded by further DNA sequences in the sample. This entry is derived from a study of shared clonotypes between healthy human individuals. Whole-study context: Three plates each covered CD4 naive and memory; CD8 naive two, CD8 memory one.

CDR1 is SGHRS and CDR2 is YFSETQ in the germline V gene. The V end lost 3 bases, the J end lost 0 bases, and 10 bases lay between the germline ends. The CDR3 has 15 amino acids. Only in-frame clones appear in the TCRdb table, and some are missing; sequencing was by immunoSEQ multiplex PCR. The data hold 700,000 or so clones, with about two thirds observed a single time. Study conclusions and caveats: Sampling covered nothing but blood. Tissue TCR repertoires likely differ from those found in blood.

The V gene is TRBV5-1, the J gene TRBJ2-1; the D gene is possibly TRBD2 (5 bases). Sequencing was performed on memory CD4+ T cells sorted from blood. The sample's subset: CD45RA-negative fraction. The receptor's source is a woman in her 30s in good health. The CDR3 protein is CASSSDSPSYNEQFF. In DNA form, the CDR3 reads TGCGCCAGCAGCTCGGACTCACCCTCCTACAATGAGCAGTTCTTC. The full variable domain, in which reference TRBV5-1 and TRBJ2-1 provide the parts outside the CDR3, is KAGVTQTPRYLIKTRGQQVTLSCSPISGHRSVSWYQQTPGQGLQFLFEYFSETQRNKGNFPGRFSGRQFSNSRSEMNVSTLELGDSALYLCASSSDSPSYNEQFFGPGTRLTVL.